The entry below describes one T cell receptor beta chain. This sample was taken from a study of T cell changes during pregnancy in multiple sclerosis. Profiled with immunoSEQ multiplex PCR; TCRdb holds only in-frame clones, not every one. The table has tens of thousands of clones, approximately 90% seen once. The specimen was peripheral blood, collected in the second trimester of pregnancy. The clonotype was recovered from a female donor in good health, enrolled as a control in a pregnancy study.

The CDR3 DNA sequence: TGCGCCAGCAGCTTGGAGGGACAGTCGGCTTACAATGAGCAGTTCTTC. This gives the protein CASSLEGQSAYNEQFF. V and J are TRBV5-1 and TRBJ2-1, with 7 bases aligning to TRBD1. This CDR3 contains 16 residues. Trimming cost V 0 bases and J 4 bases; bases outside gene matches: 7. Germline V gene lookup returns CDR1 SGHRS and CDR2 YFSETQ.